The 31 T cell receptor beta chains in this list originate from one sample, sequenced in a study of T-cell memory formation after mild COVID-19. From the 5' RACE reads, TCRdb called clonotypes with MiXCR, one entry per CDR3 protein. This table holds around 250,000 distinct CDR3 sequences, around 10% found once. The sample taken for sequencing was PBMCs or a T cell subset sorted from them (not recorded which). The receptors derive from a man aged 18 to 35 who had mild COVID-19 (a few samples of this study predate the infection). Cell type and time point are not known.

V is TRBV5-4 and J is TRBJ2-3; D perhaps matches TRBD2 (5 bases). Germline lookup yields CDR1 SGHNT and CDR2 YYREEE (reference sequence). This CDR3 spans 15 amino acids. The V end lost 6 bases, the J end lost 6 bases, and 20 bases lay between the germline ends. The CDR3 loop reads CASTARNRGSDTQYF. The CDR3 region has the DNA TGTGCCAGCACGGCCAGGAACCGGGGTAGCGATACGCAGTATTTT.

This clonotype was observed many times. V and J are TRBV6-4 and TRBJ2-2; D call uncertain. The CDR3 consists of 13 residues. Trimming pared 0 bases from V and 4 bases from J, leaving 3 bases between. The germline V gene encodes CDR1 MRHNA and CDR2 SNTAGT. This chain's CDR3 is CASSDSSTGELFF. As DNA, the CDR3 is TGTGCCAGCAGTGACTCTAGCACCGGGGAGCTGTTTTTT.

The CDR3 nucleotides are TGTGCCAGCAGCCAGGGACAGGGGGTTGAACGGTACGAGCAGTACGTC. This codes for CASSQGQGVERYEQYV. The chain is built from TRBV3-2 and TRBJ2-7; the D call of TRBD1 is as the table states it, not checked on the DNA. TRBV3-2 is shown as a pseudogene. The CDR3 is 16 residues long.

This clonotype was found a few times. This chain links TRBV6-5 with TRBJ2-1; perhaps TRBD2 as D (6 bases). Between the trimmed V and J ends, which lost 6 bases and 10 bases, there was a span of 13 bases. This CDR3 comprises 12 residues. Germline V CDR1 and CDR2: MNHEY, SVGAGI. The CDR3 region has the DNA TGTGCCAGCAGGGCTGCGGGACGGGAGCAGTTCTTC. As protein: CASRAAGREQFF.

The chain carries TRBV12-3 or TRBV12-4 and TRBJ1-2; D is unresolved. Trimming pared 6 bases from V and 5 bases from J, leaving 31 bases between. The CDR3 has 19 residues. CDR3 loop: CASSPTDRSDGSFHYGYTF. The CDR3 nucleotides are TGTGCCAGCAGCCCGACGGACCGCTCGGACGGAAGCTTCCATTATGGCTACACCTTC.

This clonotype was seen a handful of times. This rearrangement joins TRBV27 to TRBJ1-2; weak D call: TRBD1 (5 bases). This CDR3 region has 13 residues. Germline V gene data show CDR1 as MNHEY and CDR2 as SMNVEV (reference sequence). Trimming shortened V by 5 bases and J by 7 bases, and 14 bases separated the two germline ends. The CDR3 loop reads CASSPGGGSGYTF. The DNA for the CDR3 is TGTGCCAGCAGTCCCGGCGGGGGAAGTGGCTACACCTTC.

This clonotype was seen a handful of times. The chain employs TRBV2 and TRBJ2-3; a possible D gene is TRBD1 (5 bases). The V end was cut by 6 bases, the J end by 2 bases, with 6 bases between. CDR1 and CDR2 (germline): SNHLY, FYNNEI. This CDR3 comprises 12 residues. The CDR3 nucleotides read TGTGCCAGCAGACAGGTCACAGATACGCAGTATTTT. Protein sequence: CASRQVTDTQYF.

This clonotype was detected a few times. The chain joins TRBV6-2 or TRBV6-3 to TRBJ2-6; a possible D gene is TRBD2 (5 bases). Germline V gives CDR1 MNHEY, CDR2 SVGEGT. The CDR3 length is 17 residues. Trimming removed 6 bases at V and 2 bases at J, with 17 bases between. CDR3 DNA: TGTGCCAGCAGGCCTACCCCGGGGTGGCCTGGGGCCAACGTCCTGACTTTC. Translation: CASRPTPGWPGANVLTF.

This clonotype came up a few times. J is TRBJ1-2 and V is TRBV3-1; TRBD1 matches 7 bases. The CDR3 is made up of 16 amino acids. Germline loops: CDR1 LGHDT, CDR2 YNNKEL (reference sequence). Germline trimming cut 4 bases from V and 0 bases from J; bases unmatched to any gene: 8. CDR3 residues: CASSPLTGTANYGYTF. The CDR3 DNA reads TGTGCCAGCAGCCCCCTAACCGGGACAGCTAACTATGGCTACACCTTC.

This clonotype has at least ten counts. This chain links TRBV4-3 with TRBJ2-2; D gene unclear. The CDR3 extends over 17 amino acids. Germline CDR1 is LGHNA and CDR2 is YSLEER. Trimming removed 0 bases at V and 2 bases at J, with 13 bases between. The CDR3 DNA follows: TGCGCCAGCAGCCAAGAATCTAGGTGGAAAAACACCGGGGAGCTGTTTTTT. Protein product: CASSQESRWKNTGELFF.

This clonotype appeared many times. This chain uses TRBV7-2 with TRBJ2-7; D uncertain. The CDR3 contains 14 residues. The germline CDR1 and CDR2 sequences are SGHTA and FQGNSA. The V end lost 6 bases, the J end lost 0 bases, and 12 bases lay between the germline ends. CDR3 in DNA: TGTGCCAGCAGTGCCCACAGCATCTCCTACGAGCAGTACGTC. Its protein product is CASSAHSISYEQYV.

This clonotype was seen a handful of times. The chain uses TRBV7-9 and TRBJ1-5, with D perhaps TRBD1 (6 bases). CDR1 SEHNR and CDR2 FQNEAQ come from the germline V gene (reference sequence). The V gene lost 2 bases and the J gene lost 7 bases, with 15 bases spanning the gap. The CDR3 spans 15 residues. The CDR3 coding sequence is TGTGCCAGCAGCTTATATGCAGGGGTGGGGCAGCCCCAGCATTTT. This sequence encodes CASSLYAGVGQPQHF.

The genes are TRBV5-1 and TRBJ1-4, with a weak D call TRBD1 (5 bases). Germline CDR1 SGHRS, CDR2 YFSETQ. This CDR3 is 14 amino acids long. Deletions cut 4 bases from V and 3 bases from J, with 10 bases between. The CDR3 spells CASSVGDSNEKLFF. CDR3 sequence (DNA): TGCGCCAGCAGCGTAGGGGATTCTAATGAAAAACTGTTTTTT.

This chain connects TRBV29-1 to TRBJ2-7; TRBD2 aligns across 10 bases. The CDR3 runs 17 residues. Germline assignment: CDR1 SQVTM and CDR2 ANQGSEA. Trimming at V came to 0 bases and at J to 2 bases, leaving 10 bases not matched to a gene. The CDR3 sequence: CSVEDISTSGETYEQYF. As DNA, the CDR3 is TGCAGCGTTGAAGATATCTCAACTAGCGGGGAGACCTACGAGCAGTACTTC.

This clonotype was observed a handful of times. The chain employs TRBV20-1 and TRBJ2-7, with 7 bases matching TRBD2. The CDR3 sequence is 12 residues long. The V gene end was trimmed by 6 bases and the J gene end by 6 bases; junction bases not matched to a gene: 8. The germline gives CDR1 DFQATT, CDR2 SNEGSKA (reference sequence). The CDR3 is CSAARTGGEQYF. For the CDR3, the DNA is TGCAGTGCGGCTAGGACGGGGGGCGAGCAGTACTTC.

This clonotype was detected only a few times. The chain employs TRBV12-3 or TRBV12-4 and TRBJ2-5; D may be TRBD1 (6 bases). This CDR3 spans 13 amino acids. V was pared by 6 bases and J by 5 bases, with 13 bases between. The CDR3 DNA sequence: TGTGCCAGCAGCCCAACAGGGTATGAGACCCAGTACTTC. As protein: CASSPTGYETQYF.

This chain connects TRBV7-9 to TRBJ2-5, with D unresolved. The CDR3 consists of 14 residues. The V gene's germline CDR1 is SEHNR and CDR2 FQNEAQ (reference sequence). V lost 4 bases and J 2 bases, leaving 11 bases between the germline ends. CDR3 DNA sequence: TGTGCCAGCAGCTCCTACGCAGGACAAGAGACCCAGTACTTC. Translated: CASSSYAGQETQYF.

This clonotype was seen a few times. The J gene is TRBJ2-1, the V gene TRBV15, with 7 bases matching TRBD1. Germline-derived CDR1 and CDR2 are LNHNV and YYDKDF (reference sequence). This CDR3 comprises 13 residues. The trim removed 5 bases at V and 12 bases at J, leaving 10 bases unmatched. CDR3 protein: CATSEGQVAGQFF. DNA for the CDR3: TGTGCCACCAGCGAAGGACAGGTAGCTGGGCAGTTCTTC. Using reference TRBV15 and TRBJ2-1 for the parts outside the CDR3, the full variable domain is DAMVIQNPRYQVTQFGKPVTLSCSQTLNHNVMYWYQQKSSQAPKLLFHYYDKDFNNEADTPDNFQSRRPNTSFCFLDIRSPGLGDTAMYLCATSEGQVAGQFFGPGTRLTVL.

In its sample, this clonotype was seen a few times. The rearrangement links TRBV11-2 to TRBJ1-2; D is unresolved. Trimming took off 5 bases at V and 2 bases at J, with 9 bases between the two ends. From germline, CDR1 is SGHAT and CDR2 FQNNGV. This CDR3 is built from 13 residues. The CDR3 DNA is TGTGCCAGCAGCCCGGACGGCAACTATGGCTACACCTTC. This encodes CASSPDGNYGYTF.

V usage is TRBV6-5 and J usage is TRBJ2-7; D tentatively fits TRBD1 or TRBD2 (5 bases each). Germline loops: CDR1 MNHEY, CDR2 SVGAGI. CDR3 length equals 15 residues. V was cut by 4 bases and J by 1 base, with 14 bases left in between. This CDR3 is CASSSSPWGSYEQYF. As DNA, the CDR3 is TGTGCCAGCAGTTCCAGCCCGTGGGGGTCCTACGAGCAGTACTTC.

V usage is TRBV12-3 or TRBV12-4 and J usage is TRBJ1-2; a possible D gene is TRBD1 (5 bases). V dropped 6 bases and J dropped 7 bases, with 15 bases sitting between them. This CDR3 spans 13 amino acids. The CDR3 region is CASRPSRVGGYTF. CDR3 bases: TGTGCCAGCAGGCCCAGCAGGGTTGGTGGCTACACCTTC.

This clonotype came up a few times. The chain links TRBV24-1 to TRBJ2-2, with D hard to call. Trimming shortened V by 3 bases and J by 1 base, and 5 bases separated the two germline ends. Germline CDR1 reads KGHDR; CDR2 reads SFDVKD. This CDR3 is built from 14 residues. CDR3 DNA: TGTGCCACCAGTGATCCCGGGAACACCGGGGAGCTGTTTTTT. Translating gives CATSDPGNTGELFF.

This clonotype was picked up a small number of times. The V call is TRBV4-1, the J call TRBJ1-6; the D gene is possibly TRBD1 (6 bases). V lost 1 base, J lost 10 bases, and 11 bases lay in between. The CDR3 sequence is 14 residues long. Germline V gene data show CDR1 as MGHRA and CDR2 as YSYEKL. The CDR3 DNA sequence: TGCGCCAGCAGCCAAGCCGGGGGCGGATCACCCCTCCACTTT. Translation gives CASSQAGGGSPLHF.

This chain links TRBV27 with TRBJ2-5, with D uncertain. The CDR3 runs 13 residues. Between the trimmed V and J ends, which lost 2 bases and 4 bases, there was a span of 8 bases. Germline assignment: CDR1 MNHEY and CDR2 SMNVEV (reference sequence). In nucleotides, the CDR3 is TGTGCCAGCAGTTTAGAGGACGGAGAGACCCAGTACTTC. Protein product: CASSLEDGETQYF.

J is TRBJ2-2 and V is TRBV4-1, with D perhaps TRBD1 (6 bases). The V end was cut by 4 bases, the J end by 6 bases, with 15 bases between. The CDR3 consists of 15 residues. The germline V gene has CDR1 MGHRA and CDR2 YSYEKL. CDR3 protein: CASSPRTEVAGELFF. The CDR3 coding sequence is TGCGCCAGCAGCCCGAGGACAGAAGTAGCCGGGGAGCTGTTTTTT.

This clonotype was detected a few times. CDR3 region: CASSPDRTMPQHF. CDR3 in DNA: TGTGCCAGCAGCCCTGACCGGACAATGCCCCAGCATTTT. The J gene is TRBJ1-5, the V gene TRBV6-6; TRBD1 might be the D (5 bases). Trimming cost V 6 bases and J 9 bases, with 15 bases left between them. This CDR3 is 13 amino acids long. Germline CDR1 MNHNY, CDR2 SVGAGI (reference sequence).

The table lists this clonotype with a few counts. The chain recombines TRBV12-3 or TRBV12-4 with TRBJ2-7, with 8 bases matching TRBD1. The CDR3 contains 14 residues. With 6 bases clipped from V and 2 bases from J, the junction kept 6 bases outside the gene matches. The CDR3 nucleotides are TGTGCCAGCAGCCCATGGACAGGGCCCTACGAGCAGTACTTC. Protein: CASSPWTGPYEQYF.

This clonotype was seen more than once but under ten times. The chain carries TRBV7-2 and TRBJ2-3; possible D gene TRBD2, 6 bases. From germline, CDR1 is SGHTA and CDR2 FQGNSA. V lost 6 bases and J lost 1, with 14 bases in between. The CDR3 has 15 amino acids. The CDR3 sequence is CASRYSGYRTDTQYF. The CDR3 nucleotides read TGTGCCAGCAGATATAGCGGATACCGCACAGATACGCAGTATTTT.

This clonotype has more than one count but fewer than ten. The gene calls are TRBV7-3 and TRBJ1-1, with 7 bases matching TRBD1. Germline CDR1 and CDR2: SGHTA and FQGTGA. The CDR3 loop spans 14 amino acids. The V segment lost 5 bases and the J segment 4 bases; nucleotides outside the gene matches: 7. CDR3: CASSPPGGFTEAFF. CDR3 sequence (DNA): TGTGCCAGCAGCCCGCCAGGGGGTTTCACTGAAGCTTTCTTT.

The chain joins TRBV7-9 to TRBJ2-1; 12 nucleotides match TRBD2. The CDR3 covers 17 residues. Trimming removed 6 bases from V and 7 bases from J; junction bases left unmatched: 13. CDR1 is SEHNR, CDR2 FQNEAQ, per germline (reference sequence). Written as DNA, the CDR3 is TGTGCCAGCAGTCCCCGCTCGCTCACTAGCGGGGGGAATGAGCAGTTCTTC. This translates into CASSPRSLTSGGNEQFF.

The chain carries TRBV12-3 or TRBV12-4 and TRBJ1-2; weak D call: TRBD1 (5 bases). The V end lost 5 bases, the J end lost 8 bases, and 21 bases lay between the germline ends. The CDR3 is 15 residues long. This CDR3 reads CASSGTLGLSWGYTF. The CDR3 nucleotides are TGTGCCAGCAGTGGGACTTTGGGCCTTTCGTGGGGCTACACCTTC.